Listed below are T cell receptor beta chains from one sample, sequenced in a study of T cells in Graves' hyperthyroidism and ophthalmopathy. MiXCR, run by TCRdb on the multiplex PCR reads, gives a single entry per CDR3 protein. Altogether hundreds of thousands of distinct CDR3 sequences are present, more than 11% being singletons, with the ten largest covering less than 6%. The sequenced sample consisted of blood. The receptor source for this set is a woman in her twenties or thirties with Graves' hyperthyroidism that later progressed to Graves' ophthalmopathy. Both conserved end residues are part of each CDR3. The D gene is left open where the match is weak. The size entry is marked missing in some rows and otherwise reads once, few, many or a size class.

>TRBD2|many|TRBJ2-5|TRBV29-1
TGCAGCGTTGAAGGGGGGACTGGACTAGCCCAGTACTTC
CSVEGGTGLAQYF
>TRBD1|-|TRBJ1-5|TRBV20-1
TGCAGTGCTATCCAGGGGGATAACCAGTCCCAGCATTTC
CSAIQGDNQSQHF
>TRBD2|many|TRBJ2-6|TRBV12-3/TRBV12-4
TGTGCCACCACTCCCCTAGTAGCGGGAGGGTATGGGGCCAACGTCCTGACTTTC
CATTPLVAGGYGANVLTF
>-|-|TRBJ1-3|TRBV12-3/TRBV12-4
TGTGCCAGCAGCTTAGTTAGGGGACTTGGAAACACCATATATTTT
CASSLVRGLGNTIYF
>-|-|TRBJ1-1|TRBV7-9
TGTGCCAGCAGCCCCCGTACGACAGGAGACACTGAAGCTTTCTTT
CASSPRTTGDTEAFF
>-|few|TRBJ1-2|TRBV9
TGTGCCAGCAGGGGAGAAGCTAACTATGGCTACACCTTC
CASRGEANYGYTF
>-|many|TRBJ2-7|TRBV30
TGTGCCTGGAGCTCGTTAGACGAGCAGTACTTC
CAWSSLDEQYF
>-|few|TRBJ2-4|TRBV19
TGTGCCAGTAGTATAGCGGCGTCGACCAAAAACATTCAGTACTTC
CASSIAASTKNIQYF
>TRBD2|-|TRBJ2-7|TRBV7-3
TGTGCCAGCAGCTTAGGTTTAACTAGCGGGACGCACAACGAGCAGTACTTC
CASSLGLTSGTHNEQYF
>TRBD2|many|TRBJ2-7|TRBV2
TGTGCCACCCACCTAGCGGGAGGGTCCGAGCAGTACTTC
CATHLAGGSEQYF
>TRBD1|few|TRBJ1-6|TRBV15
TGTGCCACCAGCCACCGGGACAGGGGCCTAGGGTCCTATAATTCACCCCTCCACTTT
CATSHRDRGLGSYNSPLHF
>-|few|TRBJ1-2|TRBV7-9
TGTGCCAGCAGGACGACAGTGGGCTACACCTTC
CASRTTVGYTF
>-|many|TRBJ1-1|TRBV19
TGTGCCAGTCTTCCCGGGGGGCGAAGAATGAACACTGAAGCTTTCTTT
CASLPGGRRMNTEAFF
>TRBD1|few|TRBJ2-3|TRBV11-3
TGTGCCACCGGACAGGGGGTCACAGATACGCAGTATTTT
CATGQGVTDTQYF
>TRBD1|many|TRBJ2-2|TRBV6-2/TRBV6-3
TGTGCCAGCAGTTACTCGCCGGGACAGGTCATCTTCGCCGGGGAGCTGTTTTTT
CASSYSPGQVIFAGELFF
>-|many|TRBJ2-1|TRBV13
TGTGCCAGCAGCTTGGGGGGAATTGTCAACAATGAGCAGTTCTTC
CASSLGGIVNNEQFF
>-|many|TRBJ2-7|TRBV6-2/TRBV6-3
TGTGCCAGCAGTTACTCGGCGGGTCCCTACGAGCAGTACTTC
CASSYSAGPYEQYF
>-|few|TRBJ1-2|TRBV15
TGTGCCACCAGCAGAGGTGGCAGCCAAAACTATGGCTACACCTTC
CATSRGGSQNYGYTF
>-|many|TRBJ2-1|TRBV2
TGTGCCAGCAGTGTAGGAGGGTATGAGCAGTTCTTC
CASSVGGYEQFF
>TRBD1|-|TRBJ1-1|TRBV4-1
TGCGCCAGCAGCCACCCCACCAGGGGGTACACTGAAGCTTTCTTT
CASSHPTRGYTEAFF
>-|many|TRBJ2-1|TRBV11-3
TGTGCCAGCCTACGGCGCCCGCTAGACAATGAGCAGTTCTTC
CASLRRPLDNEQFF
>-|-|TRBJ2-3|TRBV20-1
TGCAGTGCCCCCATTCGATTGGGGCTTGATACGCAGTATTTT
CSAPIRLGLDTQYF
>-|many|TRBJ1-2|TRBV11-2
TGTGCCAGCAGCCCGCACCTTTCTATCCTGGAGAATGGCTACACCTTC
CASSPHLSILENGYTF
>-|few|TRBJ1-1|TRBV28
TGTGCCAGCACCGTAGAGTTATCGAACACTGAAGCTTTCTTT
CASTVELSNTEAFF
>TRBD1|-|TRBJ2-7|TRBV27
TGTGCCACCGGCCCAGGGGGCTGGGGGTACGAGCAGTACTTC
CATGPGGWGYEQYF
>TRBD2|few|TRBJ2-5|TRBV5-1
TGCGCCAGCAGCCCACCAGCGGGAGGGGCAGAGACCCAGTACTTC
CASSPPAGGAETQYF
>TRBD1|-|TRBJ1-5|TRBV4-1
TGCGCCAGCAGCCAAGATGGCGGGACAGGACGGCAGCCCCAGCATTTT
CASSQDGGTGRQPQHF
>TRBD2|few|TRBJ2-1|TRBV3-1
TGTGCCAGCAGCCAAATGGGGGGAGGGACCTACAATGAGCAGTTCTTC
CASSQMGGGTYNEQFF
>-|-|TRBJ2-7|TRBV3-1
TGTGCCAGCAGCCAACCTAGATCAGAGCAGTACTTC
CASSQPRSEQYF
>TRBD1|many|TRBJ2-3|TRBV19
TGTGCCAGTAGTACCCGCCGGGACAGCCAAACTACTAGCACAGATACGCAGTATTTT
CASSTRRDSQTTSTDTQYF
>-|many|TRBJ2-7|TRBV3-1
TGTGCCAGCAGCCAAGAAGGGCCTCTAAGCTCCTACGAGCAGTACTTC
CASSQEGPLSSYEQYF
>-|many|TRBJ1-1|TRBV6-1
TGTGCCAGCAGTTGGGCCTTTAACACTGAAGCTTTCTTT
CASSWAFNTEAFF
>-|many|TRBJ2-7|TRBV12-3/TRBV12-4
TGTGCCAGCACCAAAGGGGGAGTAAACGAGCAGTACTTC
CASTKGGVNEQYF
>TRBD2|many|TRBJ2-2|TRBV12-3/TRBV12-4
TGTGCCAGCAATCACGGACTAGCGGGAGTACCCGGGGAGCTGTTTTTT
CASNHGLAGVPGELFF
>-|few|TRBJ2-1|TRBV19
TGTGCCAGTAGTTTCAGAGACAGTACTGAGCAGTTCTTC
CASSFRDSTEQFF
>-|few|TRBJ1-2|TRBV29-1
TGCAGCGTTGAGCCCCCCCTGGGGGGCCTGCATGGCTACACCTTC
CSVEPPLGGLHGYTF
>TRBD1|many|TRBJ1-1|TRBV2
TGTGCCAGCAGTGTAGACAGGGTTGAAGCTTTCTTT
CASSVDRVEAFF